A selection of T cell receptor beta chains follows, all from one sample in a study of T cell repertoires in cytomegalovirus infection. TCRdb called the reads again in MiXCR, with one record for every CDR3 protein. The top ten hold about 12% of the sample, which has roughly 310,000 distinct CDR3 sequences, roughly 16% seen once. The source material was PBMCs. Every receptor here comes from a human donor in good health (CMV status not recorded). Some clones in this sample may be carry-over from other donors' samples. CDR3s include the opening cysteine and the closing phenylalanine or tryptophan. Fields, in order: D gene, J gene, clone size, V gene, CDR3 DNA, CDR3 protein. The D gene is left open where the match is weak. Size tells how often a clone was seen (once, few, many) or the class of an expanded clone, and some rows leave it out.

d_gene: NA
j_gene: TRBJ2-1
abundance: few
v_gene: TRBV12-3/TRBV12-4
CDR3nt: TGTGCCAGCAGTTACTATTCTTCTTTACTGATAGGGGATGAGCAGTTCTTC
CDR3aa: CASSYYSSLLIGDEQFF

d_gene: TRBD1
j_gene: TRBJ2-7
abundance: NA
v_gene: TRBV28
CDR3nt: TGTGCCAGCAGTCGGACAGGGGCTCGCTACGAGCAGTACTTC
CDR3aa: CASSRTGARYEQYF

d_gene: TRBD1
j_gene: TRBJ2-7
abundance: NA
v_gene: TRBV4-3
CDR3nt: TGCGCCAGCAGCCCGGGAACAGGGGGGAACTCCTACGAGCAGTACTTC
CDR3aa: CASSPGTGGNSYEQYF

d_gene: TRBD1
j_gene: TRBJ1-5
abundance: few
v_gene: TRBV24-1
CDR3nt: TGTGCCACCAGGCCCCCTGGACAGGGGGTAGAACAGCCCCAGCATTTT
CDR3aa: CATRPPGQGVEQPQHF

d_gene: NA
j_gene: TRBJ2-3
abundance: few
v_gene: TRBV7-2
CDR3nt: TGTGCCAGCACGCCAGCCCCTAGCACAGATACGCAGTATTTT
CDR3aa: CASTPAPSTDTQYF

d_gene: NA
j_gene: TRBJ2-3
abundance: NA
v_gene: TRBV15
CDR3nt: TGTGCCACCAGCGGATACATGAAAGTTATGGACAGATTTAGCACAGATACGCAGTATTTT
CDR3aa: CATSGYMKVMDRFSTDTQYF

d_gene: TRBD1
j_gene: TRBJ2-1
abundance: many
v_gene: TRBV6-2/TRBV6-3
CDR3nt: TGTGCCAGCGTTTCCTCGGGACAGGGAGTCTACAATGAGCAGTTCTTC
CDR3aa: CASVSSGQGVYNEQFF

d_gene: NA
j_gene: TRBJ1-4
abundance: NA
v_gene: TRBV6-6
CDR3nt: TGTGCCAGCAGAGTGGCTGGACAGACTAATGAAAAACTGTTTTTT
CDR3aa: CASRVAGQTNEKLFF

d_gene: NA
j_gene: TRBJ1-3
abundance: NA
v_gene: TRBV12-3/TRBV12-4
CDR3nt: TGTGCCAGCAGCCTCCTGGGGGTAAACACCATATATTTT
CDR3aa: CASSLLGVNTIYF

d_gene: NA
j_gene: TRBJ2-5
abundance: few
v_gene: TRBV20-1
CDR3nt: TGCAGTGCCCGCGCTCTTCTAGCTAGAGAGACCCAGTACTTC
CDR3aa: CSARALLARETQYF

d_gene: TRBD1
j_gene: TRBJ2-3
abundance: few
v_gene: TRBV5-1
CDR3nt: TGCGCCAGCAGCTGGACAACAGGGGGCTCGGGCGATACGCAGTATTTT
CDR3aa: CASSWTTGGSGDTQYF

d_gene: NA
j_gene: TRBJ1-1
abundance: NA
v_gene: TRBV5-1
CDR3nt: TGCGCCAGCAGCCCCCTTGCGGATCGGAACACTGAAGCTTTCTTT
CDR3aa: CASSPLADRNTEAFF

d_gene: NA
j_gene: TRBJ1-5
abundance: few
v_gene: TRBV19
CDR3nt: TGTGCCAGTAGTCCCGCGGTGGAGGAGGGCAATCAGCCCCAGCATTTT
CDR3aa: CASSPAVEEGNQPQHF

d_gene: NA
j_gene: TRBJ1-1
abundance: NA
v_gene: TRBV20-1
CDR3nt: TGCAGTGCTAGAAACATTAAGACTAACACTGAAGCTTTCTTT
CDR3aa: CSARNIKTNTEAFF

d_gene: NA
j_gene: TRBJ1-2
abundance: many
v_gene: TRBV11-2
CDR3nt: TGTGCCAGCAGCTTAGATCAGATATCAATCCGCTATGGCTACACCTTC
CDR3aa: CASSLDQISIRYGYTF

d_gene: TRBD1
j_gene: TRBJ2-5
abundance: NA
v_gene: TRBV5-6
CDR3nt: TGTGCCAGCAGCCGCGGACAGGGGGCAGAGACCCAGTACTTC
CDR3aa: CASSRGQGAETQYF

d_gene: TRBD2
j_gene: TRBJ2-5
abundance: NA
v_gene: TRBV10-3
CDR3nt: TGTGCCATCAGTGATAGAGCGGGGGGGCGGGAGACCCAGTACTTC
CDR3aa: CAISDRAGGRETQYF

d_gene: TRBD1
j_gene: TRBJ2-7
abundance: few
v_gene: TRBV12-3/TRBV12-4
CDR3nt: TGTGCCAGCAGTTTATCAGGGGGCGAGCAGTACTTC
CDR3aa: CASSLSGGEQYF

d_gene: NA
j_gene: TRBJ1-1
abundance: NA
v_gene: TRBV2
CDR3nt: TGTGCCAGCAGTGCCCTTATCGTGGGGTCTGAAGCTTTCTTT
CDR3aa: CASSALIVGSEAFF

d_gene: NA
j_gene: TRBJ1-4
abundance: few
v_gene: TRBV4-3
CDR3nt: TGCGCCAGCAGCCAAGATAGCACAGCCGCTGAAAAACTGTTTTTT
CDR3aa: CASSQDSTAAEKLFF

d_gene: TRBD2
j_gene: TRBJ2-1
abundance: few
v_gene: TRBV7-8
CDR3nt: TGTGCCAGCAGCTCCTCGGCCGCTAGCGGGGGCCGTTACTCCTACAATGAGCAGTTCTTC
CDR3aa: CASSSSAASGGRYSYNEQFF

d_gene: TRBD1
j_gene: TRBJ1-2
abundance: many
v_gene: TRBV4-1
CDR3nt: TGCGCCAGCAGCCATGACGGGACAGAGTATGGCTACACCTTC
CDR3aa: CASSHDGTEYGYTF

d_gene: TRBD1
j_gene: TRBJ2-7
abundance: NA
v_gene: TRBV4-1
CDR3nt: TGCGCCAGCAGCCAGTCCCCGGGACAGTCCTACGAGCAGTACTTC
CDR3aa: CASSQSPGQSYEQYF

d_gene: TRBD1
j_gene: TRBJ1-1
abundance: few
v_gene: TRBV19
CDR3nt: TGTGCCGTAAATACCAGGGGGCCTAAGAACACTGAAGCTTTCTTT
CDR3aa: CAVNTRGPKNTEAFF

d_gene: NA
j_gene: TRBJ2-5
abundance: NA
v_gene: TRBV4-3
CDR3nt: TGCGCCAGCAGCCAAGCCCCTAGGGACCGGGGGACCCAGTACTTC
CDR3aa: CASSQAPRDRGTQYF

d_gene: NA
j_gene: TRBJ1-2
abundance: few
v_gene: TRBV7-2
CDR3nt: TGTGCCAGCAGCCCGAGTACAGGGAACTATGGCTACACCTTC
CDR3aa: CASSPSTGNYGYTF

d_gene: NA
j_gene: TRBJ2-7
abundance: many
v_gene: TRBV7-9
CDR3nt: TGTGCCAGCAGCTTAGTCACAGGGCGTGGGAGAATACACGAGCAGTACTTC
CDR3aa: CASSLVTGRGRIHEQYF

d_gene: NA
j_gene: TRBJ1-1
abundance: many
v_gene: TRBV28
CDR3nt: TGTGCCAGCAGCTTGGCGTTCATGAACACTGAAGCTTTCTTT
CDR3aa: CASSLAFMNTEAFF

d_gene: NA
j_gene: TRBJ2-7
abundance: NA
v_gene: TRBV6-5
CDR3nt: TGTGCCAGCAGTCCACCCTTTCCGACAGGTTTAAGCTCCTACGAGCAGTACTTC
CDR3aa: CASSPPFPTGLSSYEQYF

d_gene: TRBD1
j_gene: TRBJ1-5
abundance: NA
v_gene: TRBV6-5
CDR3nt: TGTGCCAGCAGTCCATATCTACAGGGGATCAATCAGCCCCAGCATTTT
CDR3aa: CASSPYLQGINQPQHF

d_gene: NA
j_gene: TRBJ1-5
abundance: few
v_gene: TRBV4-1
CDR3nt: TGCGCCAGCAGCCCGCAGGGGCCTGAGCCCCAGCATTTT
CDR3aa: CASSPQGPEPQHF